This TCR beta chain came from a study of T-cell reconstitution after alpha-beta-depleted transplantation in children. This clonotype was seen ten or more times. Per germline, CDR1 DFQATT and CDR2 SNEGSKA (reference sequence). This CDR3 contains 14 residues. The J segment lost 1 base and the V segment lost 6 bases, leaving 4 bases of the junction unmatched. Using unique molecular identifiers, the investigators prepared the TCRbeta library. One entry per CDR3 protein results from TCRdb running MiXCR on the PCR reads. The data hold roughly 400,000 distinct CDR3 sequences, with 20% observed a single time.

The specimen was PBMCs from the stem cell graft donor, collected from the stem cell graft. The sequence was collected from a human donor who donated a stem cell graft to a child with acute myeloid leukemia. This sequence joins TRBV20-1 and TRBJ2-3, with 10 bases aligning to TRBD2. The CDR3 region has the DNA TGCAGTGCCGTAGCGGGAGGAGGCACAGATACGCAGTATTTT. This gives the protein CSAVAGGGTDTQYF.